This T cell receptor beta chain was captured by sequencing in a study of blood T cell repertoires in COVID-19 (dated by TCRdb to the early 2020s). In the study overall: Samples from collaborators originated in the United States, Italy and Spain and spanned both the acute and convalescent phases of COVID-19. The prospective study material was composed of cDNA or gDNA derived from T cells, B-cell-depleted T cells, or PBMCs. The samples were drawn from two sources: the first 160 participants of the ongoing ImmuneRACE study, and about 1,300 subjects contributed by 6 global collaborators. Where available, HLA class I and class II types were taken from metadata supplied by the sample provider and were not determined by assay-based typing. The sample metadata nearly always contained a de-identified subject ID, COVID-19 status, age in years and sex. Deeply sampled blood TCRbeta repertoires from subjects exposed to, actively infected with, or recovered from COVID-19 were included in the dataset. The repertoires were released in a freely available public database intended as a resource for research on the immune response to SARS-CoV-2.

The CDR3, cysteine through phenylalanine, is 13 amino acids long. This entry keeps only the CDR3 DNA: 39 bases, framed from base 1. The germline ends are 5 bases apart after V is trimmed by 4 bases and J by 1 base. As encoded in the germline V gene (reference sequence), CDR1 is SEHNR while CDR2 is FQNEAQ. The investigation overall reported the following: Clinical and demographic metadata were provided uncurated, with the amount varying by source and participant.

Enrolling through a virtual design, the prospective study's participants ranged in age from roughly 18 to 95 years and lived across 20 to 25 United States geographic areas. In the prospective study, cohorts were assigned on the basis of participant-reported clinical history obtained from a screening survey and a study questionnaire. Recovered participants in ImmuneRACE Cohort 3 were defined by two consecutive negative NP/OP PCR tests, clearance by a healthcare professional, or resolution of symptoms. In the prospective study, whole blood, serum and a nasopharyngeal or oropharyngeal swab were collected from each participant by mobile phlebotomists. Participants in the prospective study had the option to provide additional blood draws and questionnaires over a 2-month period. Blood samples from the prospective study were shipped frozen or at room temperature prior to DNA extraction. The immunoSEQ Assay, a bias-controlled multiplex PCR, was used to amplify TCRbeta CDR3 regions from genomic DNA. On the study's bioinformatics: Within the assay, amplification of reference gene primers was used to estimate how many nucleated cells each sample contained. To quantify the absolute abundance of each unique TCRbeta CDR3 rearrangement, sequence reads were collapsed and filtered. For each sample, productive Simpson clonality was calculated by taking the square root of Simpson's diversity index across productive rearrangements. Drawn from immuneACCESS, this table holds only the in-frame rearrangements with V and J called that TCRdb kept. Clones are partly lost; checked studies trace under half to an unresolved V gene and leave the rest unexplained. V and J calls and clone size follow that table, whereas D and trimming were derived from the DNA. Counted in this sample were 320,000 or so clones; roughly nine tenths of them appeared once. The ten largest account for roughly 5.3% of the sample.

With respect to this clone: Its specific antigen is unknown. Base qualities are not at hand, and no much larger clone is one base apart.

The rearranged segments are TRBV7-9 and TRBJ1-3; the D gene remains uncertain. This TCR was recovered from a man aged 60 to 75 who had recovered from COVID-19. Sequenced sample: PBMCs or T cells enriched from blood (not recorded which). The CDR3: CASSSNSGNTIYF. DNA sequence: TGTGCCAGCAGCTCAAATTCTGGAAACACCATATATTTT.